A selection of T cell receptor beta chains follows, all from one sample in a study of metastatic and nonmetastatic thyroid tumors. Via MiXCR, TCRdb re-called the PCR reads. This repertoire shows about 92,000 clones, under 15% found once; its top ten account for 3.6%. The sequencing sample was made of blood. These receptors all come from a female donor with papillary thyroid cancer or a benign thyroid nodule (not recorded which). Some clones in this sample may be carry-over from other donors' samples. Both conserved end residues are part of each CDR3. Fields, in order: D gene, clone size, J gene, V gene, CDR3 protein, CDR3 DNA. The D gene is left open where the match is weak. The listing skips clone size in some rows; elsewhere it reads once, few, many or a size class.

TRBD1	many	TRBJ2-7	TRBV20-1	CSAIRTGGNEQYF	TGCAGTGCTATCAGGACAGGGGGCAACGAGCAGTACTTC
TRBD1	NA	TRBJ2-1	TRBV12-5	CASGRGTGDNEQFF	TGTGCTAGTGGTCGGGGGACAGGAGACAATGAGCAGTTCTTC
TRBD1	NA	TRBJ2-2	TRBV5-1	CASSLYVGTGDTGERFF	TGCGCCAGCAGCTTGTATGTTGGGACAGGGGACACCGGGGAGCGGTTTTTT
NA	many	TRBJ2-1	TRBV9	CASSVGPMNEQFF	TGTGCCAGCAGCGTAGGTCCGATGAATGAGCAGTTCTTC
TRBD2	many	TRBJ2-5	TRBV29-1	CSVERGGAVGTQYF	TGCAGCGTTGAGCGGGGGGGAGCCGTGGGGACCCAGTACTTC
NA	medium-sized	TRBJ2-7	TRBV12-3/TRBV12-4	CASSLSLYEQYF	TGTGCCAGCAGTTTAAGTCTCTACGAGCAGTACTTC
TRBD2	many	TRBJ2-2	TRBV9	CASSGTPQRGGHGELFF	TGTGCCAGCAGCGGGACCCCCCAGCGGGGGGGCCACGGGGAGCTGTTTTTT
NA	NA	TRBJ2-1	TRBV5-1	CASSNSGTGGYEQFF	TGCGCCAGCAGCAATTCCGGGACTGGGGGCTATGAGCAGTTCTTC
NA	many	TRBJ1-6	TRBV6-5	CASSYSIGTVDSPLHF	TGTGCCAGCAGTTACTCGATAGGGACGGTGGATTCACCCCTCCACTTT
NA	few	TRBJ1-5	TRBV20-1	CGAVSRVSNQPQHF	TGCGGTGCTGTATCCAGGGTGAGCAATCAGCCCCAGCATTTT
NA	NA	TRBJ1-6	TRBV14	CASSQTTGYSPLHF	TGTGCCAGCAGCCAGACGACAGGATATTCACCCCTCCACTTT
TRBD1	many	TRBJ1-6	TRBV3-1	CASSRTLGTGNSPLHF	TGTGCCAGCAGCCGGACCCTCGGGACAGGGAATTCACCCCTCCACTTT
TRBD1	many	TRBJ1-1	TRBV11-2	CASSFLDRSTEAFF	TGTGCCAGCAGCTTCCTGGACAGGAGCACTGAAGCTTTCTTT
TRBD1	many	TRBJ1-2	TRBV6-1	CASSEGTGGSPLYGYTF	TGTGCCAGCAGTGAAGGGACAGGGGGATCCCCGCTCTATGGCTACACCTTC
TRBD1	many	TRBJ2-7	TRBV5-1	CASRPTHSGGVPYEQYF	TGCGCCAGCAGGCCAACTCATTCAGGGGGTGTGCCCTACGAGCAGTACTTC